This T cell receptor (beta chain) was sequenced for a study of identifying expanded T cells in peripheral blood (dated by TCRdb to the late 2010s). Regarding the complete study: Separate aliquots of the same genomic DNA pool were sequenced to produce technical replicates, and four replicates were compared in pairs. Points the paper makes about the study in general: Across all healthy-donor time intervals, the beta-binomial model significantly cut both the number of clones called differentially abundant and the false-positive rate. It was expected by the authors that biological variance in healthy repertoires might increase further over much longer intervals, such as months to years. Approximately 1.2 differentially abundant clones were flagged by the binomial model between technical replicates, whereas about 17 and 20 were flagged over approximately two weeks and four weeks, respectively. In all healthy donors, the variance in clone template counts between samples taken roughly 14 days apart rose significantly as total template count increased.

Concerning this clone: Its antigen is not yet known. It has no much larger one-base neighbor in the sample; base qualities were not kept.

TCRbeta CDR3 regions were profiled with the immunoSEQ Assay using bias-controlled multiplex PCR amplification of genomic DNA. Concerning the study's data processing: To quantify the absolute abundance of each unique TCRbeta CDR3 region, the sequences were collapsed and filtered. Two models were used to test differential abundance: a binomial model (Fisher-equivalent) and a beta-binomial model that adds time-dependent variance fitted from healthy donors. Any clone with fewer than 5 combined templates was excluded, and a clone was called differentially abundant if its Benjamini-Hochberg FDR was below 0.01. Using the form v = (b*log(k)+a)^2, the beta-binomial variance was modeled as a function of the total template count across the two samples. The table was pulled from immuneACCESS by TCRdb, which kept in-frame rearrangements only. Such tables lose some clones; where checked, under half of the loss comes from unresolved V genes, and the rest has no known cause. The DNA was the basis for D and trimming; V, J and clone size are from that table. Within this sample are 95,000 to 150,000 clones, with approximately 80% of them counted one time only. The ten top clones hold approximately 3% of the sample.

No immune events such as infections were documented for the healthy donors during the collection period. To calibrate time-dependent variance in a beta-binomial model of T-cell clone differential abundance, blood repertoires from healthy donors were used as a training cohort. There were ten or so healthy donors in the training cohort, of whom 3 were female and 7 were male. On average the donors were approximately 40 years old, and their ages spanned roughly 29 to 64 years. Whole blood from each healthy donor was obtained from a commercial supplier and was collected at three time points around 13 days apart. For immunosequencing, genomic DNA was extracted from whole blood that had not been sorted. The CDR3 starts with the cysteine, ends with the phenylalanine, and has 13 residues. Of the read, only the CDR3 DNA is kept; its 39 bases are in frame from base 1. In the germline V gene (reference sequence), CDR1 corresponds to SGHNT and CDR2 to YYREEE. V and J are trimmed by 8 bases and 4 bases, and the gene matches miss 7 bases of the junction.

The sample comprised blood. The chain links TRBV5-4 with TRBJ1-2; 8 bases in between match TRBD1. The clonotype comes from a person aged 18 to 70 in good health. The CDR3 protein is CASAQGAIYGYTF. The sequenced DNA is TGTGCCAGTGCTCAGGGGGCGATCTATGGCTACACCTTC.